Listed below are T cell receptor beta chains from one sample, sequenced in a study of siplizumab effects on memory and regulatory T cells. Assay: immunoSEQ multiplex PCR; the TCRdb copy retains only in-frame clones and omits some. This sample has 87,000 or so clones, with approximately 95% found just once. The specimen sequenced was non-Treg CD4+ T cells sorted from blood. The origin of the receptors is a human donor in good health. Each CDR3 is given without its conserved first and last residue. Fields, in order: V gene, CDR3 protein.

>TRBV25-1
ASSVGVGQPGRETQY
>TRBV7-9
ASSSDTTNSPLH
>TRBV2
ASRRTSGSLETQY
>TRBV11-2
ASSPGQGVKLF
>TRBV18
ASSPIRGTEAF
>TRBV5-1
ASSLGQGTGEQY
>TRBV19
ASSVGLAGGHEQY
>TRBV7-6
ASSITSGTAGELF
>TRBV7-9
ASSLEQGYIYEQY
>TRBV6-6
ASRTDRNTEAF
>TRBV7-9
ASSFEPTGGAEAF
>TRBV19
ASSWTGEKLF
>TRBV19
ASSMAWGTEAF
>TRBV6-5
ATRSRRTDTQY
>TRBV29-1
SVVSGGYNEQF
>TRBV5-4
ASSLLGQETQY
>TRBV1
TSSQDRAF
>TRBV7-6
ASSLYPRGREIEAF
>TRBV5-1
ASSLVAGAPGEQF
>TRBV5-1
ASSHGQGNRLQY
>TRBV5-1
ASSLGGSSYNEQF
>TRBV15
ATRPEGATNEKLF
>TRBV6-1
ASSRSGTLYNEQF
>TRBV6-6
ASSYSSGRAYEQY
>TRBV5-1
ASSLAPRGTYNEQF
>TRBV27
ASSSLDRVRETQY
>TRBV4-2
ASSQDREGNTIY
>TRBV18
ASSPPGGNTQY
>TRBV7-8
ASSRRGGTYEQY
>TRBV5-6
ASSLVRETSTDTQY
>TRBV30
AWSVSGYGYT
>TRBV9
ASTPVGSNHNEQF
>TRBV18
ASSPRQGNEQY
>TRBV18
ASREGSEQY
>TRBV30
AWSRGDGQPQH
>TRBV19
ASSRTGGGYEQY
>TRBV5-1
ASSSGTVATNYGYT
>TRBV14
ASSQERGWKLF
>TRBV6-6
ASSYPGQGEGQPQH
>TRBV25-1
ASSRGGVTEAF
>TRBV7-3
ASSPQGIGAEAF
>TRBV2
ASSGGQSANEKLF
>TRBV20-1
SAAQETQY
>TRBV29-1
SVAAEWGGELF
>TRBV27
ASSLSMGRDNSPLH
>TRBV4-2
ASSRHGTSGAPGADTQY
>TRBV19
ASSIMEGQGEQY
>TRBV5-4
ASSLWGGDYGYT
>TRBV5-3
ARSSRQSNEKLF
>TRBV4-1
ASSHPLVDTQY
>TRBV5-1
ASSLLGETQY
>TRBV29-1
SVATVSSGNTIY
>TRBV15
ATSRDGTLGATHEQY
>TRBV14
ASSPGGTGNQPQH
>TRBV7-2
ASSLGGESQPQH
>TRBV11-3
ASSPDTPYEQY
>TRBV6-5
ASGYRVDTQY
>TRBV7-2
ASNNPGGMGTEAF
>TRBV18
ASSPVLATSSTDTQY